A selection of T cell receptor beta chains follows, all from one sample in a study of CD8 T cells in Susac syndrome. Using its own MiXCR run on the immunoSEQ multiplex PCR reads, TCRdb lists one record per CDR3 protein. Altogether a few hundred thousand distinct CDR3 sequences are present, 95% being singletons, with the ten largest covering around 0.08%. The sample comprised CD4+ T cells from PBMCs. Receptors originate from a human donor with multiple sclerosis. Each CDR3 is given with its conserved first and last residue. A D gene is named only where the DNA matches it firmly. Clone size appears in some rows only: once, few, many, or a class for an expanded clone.

clone size | J gene | D gene | V gene | CDR3 DNA | CDR3 protein
. | TRBJ1-4 | TRBD1 | TRBV20-1 | TGCAGTTTCCGGGACAGGGAAACTGAAAAACTGTTTTTT | CSFRDRETEKLFF
. | TRBJ2-4 | . | TRBV30 | TGTGCCTGGAGTAGTAGCGCCAAAAACATTCAGTACTTC | CAWSSSAKNIQYF
. | TRBJ2-3 | TRBD2 | TRBV24-1 | TGTGCCACCAGTGATCCTAGTAGCGGGACTAGCACAGATACGCAGTATTTT | CATSDPSSGTSTDTQYF
. | TRBJ2-4 | . | TRBV29-1 | TGCAGCGTTGAAGAGGGGGGACTCCAAGCCAAAAACATTCAGTACTTC | CSVEEGGLQAKNIQYF
. | TRBJ2-5 | . | TRBV5-4 | TGTGCCAGCAGCTCAGGGACTCACGCGGAGACCCAGTACTTC | CASSSGTHAETQYF
. | TRBJ2-3 | TRBD2 | TRBV29-1 | TGCAGCGTTGGTTCTCCGCGCGGGGGTTATACAGATACGCAGTATTTT | CSVGSPRGGYTDTQYF
. | TRBJ2-5 | TRBD2 | TRBV2 | TGTGCCAGCAGTGAGAGTAGCGGGGGGGCCCGCCAGACCCAGTACTTC | CASSESSGGARQTQYF
. | TRBJ2-2 | TRBD2 | TRBV20-1 | TGCAGTGCTAGAGACGGGACTAGCGGCACCGGGGAGCTGTTTTTT | CSARDGTSGTGELFF
. | TRBJ1-2 | . | TRBV28 | TGTGCCAGCAGTTGGGCTTATGGCTACACCTTC | CASSWAYGYTF
. | TRBJ2-1 | . | TRBV7-2 | TGTGCCAGCAGTGTCGGCGGGGGCCCCTACAATGAGCAGTTCTTC | CASSVGGGPYNEQFF
. | TRBJ2-1 | TRBD2 | TRBV2 | TGTGCCAACGGGGGGGCCGGCTACAATGAGCAGTTCTTC | CANGGAGYNEQFF
once | TRBJ2-2 | . | TRBV5-6 | TGTGCCAGCAGCTTGGACTTTCGGAACACCGGGGAGCTGTTTTTT | CASSLDFRNTGELFF
. | TRBJ2-1 | TRBD2 | TRBV5-1 | TGCGCCAGCAGCCCGCGAAGCCCCGCTAGCGGGGGCGACAATGAGCAGTTCTTC | CASSPRSPASGGDNEQFF
. | TRBJ2-5 | . | TRBV5-1 | TGCGCCAGCAGCTTTTTAGCTGTCCAAGAGACCCAGTACTTC | CASSFLAVQETQYF
once | TRBJ1-2 | . | TRBV3-1 | TGTGCCAGCAGCCAACGGCAACACCCTACCCGGGGCAACTATGGCTACACCTTC | CASSQRQHPTRGNYGYTF
. | TRBJ1-2 | . | TRBV6-5 | TGTGCCAGCACCCTAGTGGGCGGAGGAAACTATGGCTACACCTTC | CASTLVGGGNYGYTF
. | TRBJ1-4 | . | TRBV29-1 | TGCAGCGCTATGACCAATGAAAAACTGTTTTTT | CSAMTNEKLFF
. | TRBJ2-1 | . | TRBV24-1 | TGTGCCACCAGTGACGTTAGGGGGAGCTCCTACAATGAGCAGTTCTTC | CATSDVRGSSYNEQFF
. | TRBJ1-1 | . | TRBV12-3/TRBV12-4 | TGTGCCAGCAGCCCGCAATCGGCTGTCACTGAAGCTTTCTTT | CASSPQSAVTEAFF
. | TRBJ2-2 | . | TRBV12-3/TRBV12-4 | TGTGCCAGCAGGAGAGACAGGCTCCCCGGGATGGGGGAGCTGTTTTTT | CASRRDRLPGMGELFF
. | TRBJ2-3 | . | TRBV24-1 | TGTGCCACCAGTGGGGCAGGGTCTTCAGATACGCAGTATTTT | CATSGAGSSDTQYF
. | TRBJ2-5 | TRBD2 | TRBV20-1 | TGCAGTGCCAGCCCAACTAGCGGGGGCTTCCAAGAGACCCAGTACTTC | CSASPTSGGFQETQYF
. | TRBJ2-6 | . | TRBV7-2 | TGTGCCAGCAGCTTAGTGGGGGGCTCTGGGGCCAACGTCCTGACTTTC | CASSLVGGSGANVLTF
. | TRBJ1-2 | . | TRBV29-1 | TGCAGCGCCATGACAGTCTCTGAGGGCTACACCTTC | CSAMTVSEGYTF
. | TRBJ1-2 | . | TRBV20-1 | TGCAGTGCCCGAATAACAGGGCCATTGTCTGGCTACACCTTC | CSARITGPLSGYTF
. | TRBJ2-1 | TRBD1 | TRBV29-1 | TGCAGCGTGGGGACAGTCTCCTACAATGAGCAGTTCTTC | CSVGTVSYNEQFF
. | TRBJ1-1 | . | TRBV6-6 | TGTGCCAGCAGTTACGGTTCCGGTCCCGGCAGCACTGAAGCTTTCTTT | CASSYGSGPGSTEAFF
. | TRBJ2-3 | . | TRBV5-1 | TGCGCCAGCCGAGGGCTCACAGATACGCAGTATTTT | CASRGLTDTQYF
. | TRBJ2-6 | TRBD1 | TRBV29-1 | TGCAGCGTGGGACAGACCTCTGGGGCCAACGTCCTGACTTTC | CSVGQTSGANVLTF
. | TRBJ1-5 | TRBD1 | TRBV30 | TGTGCCTGGGGACAGGAGTCGGATCAGCCCCAGCATTTT | CAWGQESDQPQHF
. | TRBJ2-3 | . | TRBV29-1 | TGCAGCGTTGAAATCAACAGAGATACGCAGTATTTT | CSVEINRDTQYF
once | TRBJ2-6 | . | TRBV28 | TGTGCCAGCACGGTGGCAGCGAATTCTGGGGCCAACGTCCTGACTTTC | CASTVAANSGANVLTF
once | TRBJ2-2 | . | TRBV29-1 | TGCAGCGTTAAGTATTATGGGAACACCGGGGAGCTGTTTTTT | CSVKYYGNTGELFF
. | TRBJ2-1 | . | TRBV3-1 | TGTGCCAGCAGCCAAGGCACCCTTCACGGGAATGAGCAGTTCTTC | CASSQGTLHGNEQFF
. | TRBJ2-1 | TRBD1 | TRBV7-8 | TGTGCCAGCAGCTTAGCGTACAGGGGGATCTACAATGAGCAGTTCTTC | CASSLAYRGIYNEQFF
. | TRBJ1-5 | . | TRBV20-1 | TGCAGTGCTAGAGCCCTGATGGGGCAGCCCCAGCATTTT | CSARALMGQPQHF
. | TRBJ1-2 | . | TRBV29-1 | TGCAGCGTTGGGCGGCAGGAGTCTACATATGGCTACACCTTC | CSVGRQESTYGYTF
. | TRBJ2-3 | TRBD1 | TRBV9 | TGTGCCAGCAGCCCCTTCAGACAGGGGGCCGATACGCAGTATTTT | CASSPFRQGADTQYF
. | TRBJ1-2 | TRBD1 | TRBV29-1 | TGCAGCGTTGGGCAGGGGGCGAAAGGCTACACCTTC | CSVGQGAKGYTF
. | TRBJ1-2 | . | TRBV29-1 | TGCAGCGTTGTCGTTGGGTTTGGCTACACCTTC | CSVVVGFGYTF
. | TRBJ2-1 | TRBD1 | TRBV3-1 | TGTGCCAGCAGCCAGACAGGGCGCAATGAGCAGTTCTTC | CASSQTGRNEQFF
. | TRBJ2-7 | TRBD2 | TRBV28 | TGTGCCAGCAGCCTCCCGGGACTAGCGGGGGATAGATTCCACGAGCAGTACTTC | CASSLPGLAGDRFHEQYF
. | TRBJ1-1 | . | TRBV29-1 | TGCAGCGTTGTAATGAGGGCAGGGTTCCCTGAAGCTTTCTTT | CSVVMRAGFPEAFF
once | TRBJ1-1 | . | TRBV20-1 | TGCAGTGCGAAACGAGGGGCCCCGAACACTGAAGCTTTCTTT | CSAKRGAPNTEAFF
. | TRBJ2-3 | . | TRBV29-1 | TGCAGCGTTGATCCGGGGGGCGGAACAGATACGCAGTATTTT | CSVDPGGGTDTQYF
. | TRBJ2-3 | . | TRBV6-6 | TGTGCCAGCAGCCAAACACAGGATACGCAGTATTTT | CASSQTQDTQYF
. | TRBJ1-4 | . | TRBV7-9 | TGTGCCAGCAGCTTAGTCGGGGGTCGGGAAAAACTGTTTTTT | CASSLVGGREKLFF
. | TRBJ1-1 | . | TRBV3-1 | TGTGCCAGCAGCCAGTATCTGGCCGTGAACACTGAAGCTTTCTTT | CASSQYLAVNTEAFF